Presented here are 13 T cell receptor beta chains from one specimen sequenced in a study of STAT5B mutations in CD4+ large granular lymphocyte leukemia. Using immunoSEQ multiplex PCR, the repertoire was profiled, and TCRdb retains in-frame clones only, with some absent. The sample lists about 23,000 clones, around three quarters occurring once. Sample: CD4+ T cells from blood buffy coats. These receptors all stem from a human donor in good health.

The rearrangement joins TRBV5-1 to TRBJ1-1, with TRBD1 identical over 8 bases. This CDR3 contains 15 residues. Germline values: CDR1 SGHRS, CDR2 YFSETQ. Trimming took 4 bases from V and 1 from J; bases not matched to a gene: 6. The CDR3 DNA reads TGCGCCAGCAGCCCTAGGACAGGGAGGAACACTGAAGCTTTCTTT. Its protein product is CASSPRTGRNTEAFF.

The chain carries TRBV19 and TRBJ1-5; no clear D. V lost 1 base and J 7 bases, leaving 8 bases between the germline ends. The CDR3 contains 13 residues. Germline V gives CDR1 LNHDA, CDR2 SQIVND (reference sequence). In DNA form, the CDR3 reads TGTGCCAGTAGTATAGGAGGGAGGCAGCCCCAGCATTTT. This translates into CASSIGGRQPQHF.

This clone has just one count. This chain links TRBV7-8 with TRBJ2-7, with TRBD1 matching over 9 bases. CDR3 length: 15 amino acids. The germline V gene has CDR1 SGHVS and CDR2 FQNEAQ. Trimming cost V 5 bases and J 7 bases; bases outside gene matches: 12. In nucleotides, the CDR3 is TGTGCCAGCAGCCTATCCCGGGACAGGGAATATGAGCAGTACTTC. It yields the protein CASSLSRDREYEQYF.

Written as DNA, the CDR3 is TGTGCAAGTCGCAGAACCGGGACGGGCGACCGTGGCGCTTCCAATGAGCAGTTCTTC. Translation gives CASRRTGTGDRGASNEQFF. The rearrangement joins TRBV12-2 to TRBJ2-1. TRBV12-2 represents a pseudogene. CDR3 length equals 19 residues.

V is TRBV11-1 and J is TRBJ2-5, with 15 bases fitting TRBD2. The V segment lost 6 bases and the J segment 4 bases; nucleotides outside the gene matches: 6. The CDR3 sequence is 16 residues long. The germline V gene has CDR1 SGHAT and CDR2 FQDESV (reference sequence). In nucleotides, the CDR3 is TGTGCCAGCAGGAGCCTGGGACTAGCGGGAGGAGAGACCCAGTACTTC. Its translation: CASRSLGLAGGETQYF.

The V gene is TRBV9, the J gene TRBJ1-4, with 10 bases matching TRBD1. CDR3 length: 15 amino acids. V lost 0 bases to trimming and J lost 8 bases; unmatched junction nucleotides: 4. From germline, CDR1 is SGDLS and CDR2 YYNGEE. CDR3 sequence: CASSVGQGQGEKLFF. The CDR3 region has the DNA TGTGCCAGCAGCGTAGGGCAGGGACAGGGGGAAAAACTGTTTTTT.

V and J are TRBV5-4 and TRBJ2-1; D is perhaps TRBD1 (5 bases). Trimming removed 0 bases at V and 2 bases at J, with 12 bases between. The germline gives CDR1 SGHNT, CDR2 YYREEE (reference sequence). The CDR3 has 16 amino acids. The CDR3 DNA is TGTGCCAGCAGCTTGGCAGGGCCCTCTCCCTACAATGAGCAGTTCTTC. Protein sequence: CASSLAGPSPYNEQFF. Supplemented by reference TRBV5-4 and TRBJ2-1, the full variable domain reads ETGVTQSPTHLIKTRGQQVTLRCSSQSGHNTVSWYQQALGQGPQFIFQYYREEENGRGNFPPRFSGLQFPNYSSELNVNALELDDSALYLCASSLAGPSPYNEQFFGPGTRLTVL.

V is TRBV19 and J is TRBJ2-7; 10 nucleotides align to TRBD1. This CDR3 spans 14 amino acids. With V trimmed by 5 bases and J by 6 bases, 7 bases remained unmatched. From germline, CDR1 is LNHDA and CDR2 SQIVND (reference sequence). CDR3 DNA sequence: TGTGCCAGTAGTTTCGGACGGACAGGGGGCGAGCAGTACTTC. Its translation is CASSFGRTGGEQYF.

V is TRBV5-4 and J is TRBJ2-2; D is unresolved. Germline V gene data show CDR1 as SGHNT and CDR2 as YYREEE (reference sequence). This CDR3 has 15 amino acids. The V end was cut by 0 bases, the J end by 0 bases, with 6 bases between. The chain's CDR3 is CASSLASANTGELFF. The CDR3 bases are TGTGCCAGCAGCTTGGCAAGCGCGAACACCGGGGAGCTGTTTTTT.

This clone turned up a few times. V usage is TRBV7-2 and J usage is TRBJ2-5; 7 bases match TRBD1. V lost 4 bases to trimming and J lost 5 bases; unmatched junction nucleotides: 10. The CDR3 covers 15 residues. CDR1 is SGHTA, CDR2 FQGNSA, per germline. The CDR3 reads CASSWARGGWETQYF. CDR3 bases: TGTGCCAGCAGCTGGGCACGAGGGGGCTGGGAGACCCAGTACTTC.

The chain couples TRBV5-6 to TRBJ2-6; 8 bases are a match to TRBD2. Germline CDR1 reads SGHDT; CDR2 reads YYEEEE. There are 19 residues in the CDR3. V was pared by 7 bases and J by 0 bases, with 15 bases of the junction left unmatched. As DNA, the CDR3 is TGTGCCAGCCGAAATGGTCTTAGCGGGACCCTCTCTGGGGCCAACGTCCTGACTTTC. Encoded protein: CASRNGLSGTLSGANVLTF.

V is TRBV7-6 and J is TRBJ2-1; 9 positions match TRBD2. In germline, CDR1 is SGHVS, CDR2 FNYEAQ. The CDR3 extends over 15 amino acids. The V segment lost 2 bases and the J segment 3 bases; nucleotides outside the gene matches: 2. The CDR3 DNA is TGTGCCAGCAGCTTAACTAGCGGGCTCTACAATGAGCAGTTCTTC. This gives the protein CASSLTSGLYNEQFF.

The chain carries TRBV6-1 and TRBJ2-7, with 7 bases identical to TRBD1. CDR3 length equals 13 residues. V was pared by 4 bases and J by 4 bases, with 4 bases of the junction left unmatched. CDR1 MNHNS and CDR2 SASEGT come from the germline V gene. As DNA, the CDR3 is TGTGCCAGCAGTGGGGCCAGGGGGTACGAGCAGTACTTC. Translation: CASSGARGYEQYF.